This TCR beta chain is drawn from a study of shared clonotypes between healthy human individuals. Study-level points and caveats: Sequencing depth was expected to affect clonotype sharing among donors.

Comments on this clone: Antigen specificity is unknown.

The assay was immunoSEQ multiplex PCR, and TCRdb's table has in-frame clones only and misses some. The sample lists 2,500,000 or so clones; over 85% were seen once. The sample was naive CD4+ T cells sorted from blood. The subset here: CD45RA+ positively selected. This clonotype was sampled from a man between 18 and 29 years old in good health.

The CDR3 DNA sequence: TGTGCCAGCAACGGGAGAGAGCAAGAGACCCAGTACTTC. Its protein product is CASNGREQETQYF. The chain carries TRBV2 and TRBJ2-5; D perhaps matches TRBD2 (6 bases). The CDR3 contains 13 residues. With 7 bases removed from V and 2 bases from J, the gap between germline ends came to 11 bases. Germline values: CDR1 SNHLY, CDR2 FYNNEI.